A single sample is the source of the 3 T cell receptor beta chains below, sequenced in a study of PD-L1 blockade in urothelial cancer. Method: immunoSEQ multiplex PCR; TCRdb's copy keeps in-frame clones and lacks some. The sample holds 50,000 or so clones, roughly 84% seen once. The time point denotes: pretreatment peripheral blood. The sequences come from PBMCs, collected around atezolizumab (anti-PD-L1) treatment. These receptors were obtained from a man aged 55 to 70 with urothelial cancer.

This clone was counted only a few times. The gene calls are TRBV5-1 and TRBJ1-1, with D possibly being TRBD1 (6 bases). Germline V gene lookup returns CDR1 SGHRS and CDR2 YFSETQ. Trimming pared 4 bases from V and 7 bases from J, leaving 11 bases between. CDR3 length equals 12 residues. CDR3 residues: CASSVTGGEAFF. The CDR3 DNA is TGCGCCAGCAGCGTGACAGGAGGTGAAGCTTTCTTT.

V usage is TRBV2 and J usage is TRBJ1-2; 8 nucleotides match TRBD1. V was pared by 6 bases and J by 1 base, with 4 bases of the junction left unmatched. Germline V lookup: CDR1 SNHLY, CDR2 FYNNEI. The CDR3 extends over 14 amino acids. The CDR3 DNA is TGTGCCAGCAGGGGACAGGTCTATAACTATGGCTACACCTTC. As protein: CASRGQVYNYGYTF. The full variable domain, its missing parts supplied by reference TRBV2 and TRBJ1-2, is EPEVTQTPSHQVTQMGQEVILRCVPISNHLYFYWYRQILGQKVEFLVSFYNNEISEKSEIFDDQFSVERPDGSNFTLKIRSTKLEDSAMYFCASRGQVYNYGYTFGSGTRLTVV.

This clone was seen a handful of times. CDR3 nucleotides: TGTGCTAGTGGTTTGCAGCGGTCTATGAACACAGATACGCAGTATTTT. Translation: CASGLQRSMNTDTQYF. The rearrangement joins TRBV12-5 to TRBJ2-3; tentatively, D is TRBD2 (5 bases). The germline V gene encodes CDR1 LGHNT and CDR2 FRNRAP. The CDR3 is 16 amino acids. V was clipped by 2 bases and J by 2 bases, with 14 bases between them.